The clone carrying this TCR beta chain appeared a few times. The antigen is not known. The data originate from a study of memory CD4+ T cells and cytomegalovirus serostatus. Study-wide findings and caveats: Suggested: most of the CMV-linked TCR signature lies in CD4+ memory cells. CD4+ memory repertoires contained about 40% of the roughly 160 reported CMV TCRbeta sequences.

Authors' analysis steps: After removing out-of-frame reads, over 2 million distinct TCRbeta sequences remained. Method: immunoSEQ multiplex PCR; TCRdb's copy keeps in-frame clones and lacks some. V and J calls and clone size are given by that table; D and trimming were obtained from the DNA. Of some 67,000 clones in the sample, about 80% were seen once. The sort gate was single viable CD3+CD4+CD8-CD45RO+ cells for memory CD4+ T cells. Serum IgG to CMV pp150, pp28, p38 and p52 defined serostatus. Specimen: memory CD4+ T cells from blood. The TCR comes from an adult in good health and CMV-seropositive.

CDR3 sequence (DNA): TGCGCCAGCAGCGCCTCGACAGGGACGGGAGGAAACACCATATATTTT. Protein sequence: CASSASTGTGGNTIYF. The gene calls are TRBV5-1 and TRBJ1-3, with 7 bases matching TRBD1. V lost 4 bases and J lost 4; bases outside the gene matches: 11. This CDR3 has 16 amino acids. Per germline, CDR1 SGHRS and CDR2 YFSETQ. Using reference TRBV5-1 and TRBJ1-3 for the parts outside the CDR3, the full variable domain is KAGVTQTPRYLIKTRGQQVTLSCSPISGHRSVSWYQQTPGQGLQFLFEYFSETQRNKGNFPGRFSGRQFSNSRSEMNVSTLELGDSALYLCASSASTGTGGNTIYFGEGSWLTVV.